This TCR beta chain was identified in a study of blood T cell repertoires in COVID-19. Overall study context: Acute and convalescent COVID-19 specimens originated in the United States, Italy and Spain.

Those who participated ranged in age from about 18 to 89 years and resided in about two dozen US areas. Here immunoSEQ multiplex PCR was the method, and the copy in TCRdb shows in-frame clones only, minus some. The table has about 400,000 clones, around 90% seen once. This CDR3 has 15 residues. V lost 0 bases and J lost 6, with 16 bases in between. CDR1 is SGHRS, CDR2 YFSETQ, per germline. The source is a woman in her 40s with acute COVID-19. This rearrangement joins TRBV5-1 to TRBJ2-7; TRBD2 is a possible D gene (6 bases). The specimen sequenced was PBMCs or T cells enriched from blood (not recorded which). CDR3 sequence (DNA): TGCGCCAGCAGCTTGGGGGCTAGCGCCATGCGCGAGCAGTACTTC. Translation: CASSLGASAMREQYF.